This entry describes one T cell receptor beta chain. Per germline, CDR1 LNHNV and CDR2 YYDKDF (reference sequence). V was cut by 1 base and J by 6 bases, with 15 bases left in between. CDR3 length: 15 residues. These data belong to a study of blood T cell repertoires in COVID-19. The wider study: In each case, the material was cDNA or gDNA derived from T cells, B-cell-depleted T cells, or PBMCs.

The data were produced by immunoSEQ multiplex PCR, yet TCRdb's version contains in-frame clones alone and is incomplete. The sample has about 150,000 clones; 75% to 90% are singletons. Sequenced sample: peripheral blood. The TCR was taken from a man aged 18 to 29 with COVID-19, enrolled during active disease. The chain combines TRBV15 with TRBJ1-2, with D possibly TRBD1 on 5 matching bases. CDR3 nucleotides: TGTGCCACCAGCAGAGGAGGAACAGCCAGGGATGGCTACACCTTC. Amino acid sequence: CATSRGGTARDGYTF.